This entry describes one T cell receptor (beta chain). This clone is a singleton in its sample. It lacks a known antigen. There are no base qualities to consult, and no much larger clone falls within one base. The data originate from a study of blood T cell repertoires in COVID-19 (dated by TCRdb to 2020 to 2021). Study-wide context: Collaborator samples came from the United States, Italy and Spain and covered acute and convalescent phases of COVID-19. The prospective study material was composed of cDNA or gDNA derived from T cells, B-cell-depleted T cells, or PBMCs. The dataset comprised deeply sampled blood TCRbeta repertoires from subjects exposed to, actively infected with, or recovered from COVID-19. A freely available public database, intended as a resource for researchers studying the immune response to SARS-CoV-2, is where the repertoires were released. The samples were drawn from two sources: the first 160 participants of the ongoing ImmuneRACE study, and approximately 1,300 subjects contributed by 6 global collaborators. HLA class I and class II types, where available, came from metadata supplied by the sample provider rather than from assay-based typing. Sample metadata almost always included a de-identified subject ID, COVID-19 status, age in years and sex.

Collaborating institutions collected whole blood in K2EDTA tubes following their own protocols. For TCRbeta analysis, collaborator samples were shipped as frozen whole blood, as isolated PBMCs, or as DNA extracted from either sample type. Broader findings and caveats from the paper: The amount of clinical and demographic metadata varied by source and participant and was provided uncurated.

The immunoSEQ Assay, a bias-controlled multiplex PCR, was used to amplify TCRbeta CDR3 regions from genomic DNA. The original pipeline was this. Nucleated cell counts per sample were estimated from amplification of reference gene primers within the assay. To quantify the absolute abundance of each unique TCRbeta CDR3 rearrangement, sequence reads were collapsed and filtered. Productive Simpson clonality was computed per sample as the square root of Simpson's diversity index over productive rearrangements. TCRdb re-hosts the immuneACCESS table, in-frame sequences only. Its copies lack some clones; in the studies checked, an unresolved V gene accounts for under half of them, and the cause for the rest is not known. The D gene and trimming were derived from the DNA, and the V and J assignments and clone size from that table. In all, the sample holds some 200,000 clones, and around 81% of those were seen once. The ten largest clones capture approximately 2.5% of the sample.

This receptor was obtained from an older woman with acute or convalescent COVID-19. The sequenced sample consisted of peripheral blood.

The sequenced DNA is TGTGCCAGCAGCCCAAATACGGGACAGTTCTTC. Its protein is CASSPNTGQFF. The chain is assembled from TRBV7-9 and TRBJ2-1, with a tentative D gene TRBD2 over 5 matching bases. A distance of 12 bases separates the germline ends of V and J, which lose 5 bases and 13 bases respectively. The CDR3, from cysteine to phenylalanine, totals 11 residues. The DNA shown is the 33-base CDR3, in frame from base 1. Taken from the germline V gene (reference sequence), the CDR1 and CDR2 loops are SEHNR and FQNEAQ.